This TCR beta chain was sequenced in a study of OX40 agonist ivuxolimab in advanced cancers. As for the study in general: Among those enrolled, mean age was about 62 years (range about 23 to 79) and less than 90% were male.

Produced via immunoSEQ multiplex PCR; TCRdb's table is partial and in-frame only. The sample yields some 10,000 clones, about 82% seen once. Between the trimmed V and J ends, which lost 5 bases and 0 bases, there was a span of 15 bases. The CDR3 contains 16 residues. Germline values: CDR1 SGHAT, CDR2 FQNNGV. The sample was CD4+ or CD8+ T cells sorted from blood, taken in a trial of the OX40 agonist ivuxolimab. The clonotype originates from an adult with an advanced solid tumor such as melanoma, head and neck, liver or kidney cancer. The J gene is TRBJ2-3, the V gene TRBV11-2; D call uncertain. CDR3 DNA sequence: TGTGCCAGCAGCGCCGCCATTTCCACTAGCACAGATACGCAGTATTTT. Encoded protein: CASSAAISTSTDTQYF.